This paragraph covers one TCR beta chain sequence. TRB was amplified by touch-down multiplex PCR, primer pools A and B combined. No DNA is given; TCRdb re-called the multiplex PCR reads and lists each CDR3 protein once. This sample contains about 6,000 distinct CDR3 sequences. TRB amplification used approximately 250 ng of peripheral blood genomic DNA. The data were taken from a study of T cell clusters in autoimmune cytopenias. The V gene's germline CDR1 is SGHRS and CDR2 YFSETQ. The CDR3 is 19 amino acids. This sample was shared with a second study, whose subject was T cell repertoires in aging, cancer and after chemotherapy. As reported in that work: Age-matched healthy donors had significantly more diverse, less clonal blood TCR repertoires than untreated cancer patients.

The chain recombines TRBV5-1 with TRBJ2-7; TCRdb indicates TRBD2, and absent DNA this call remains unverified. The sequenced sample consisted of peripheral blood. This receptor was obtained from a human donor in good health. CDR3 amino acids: CASSLVVGLNSGGAGEQYF.